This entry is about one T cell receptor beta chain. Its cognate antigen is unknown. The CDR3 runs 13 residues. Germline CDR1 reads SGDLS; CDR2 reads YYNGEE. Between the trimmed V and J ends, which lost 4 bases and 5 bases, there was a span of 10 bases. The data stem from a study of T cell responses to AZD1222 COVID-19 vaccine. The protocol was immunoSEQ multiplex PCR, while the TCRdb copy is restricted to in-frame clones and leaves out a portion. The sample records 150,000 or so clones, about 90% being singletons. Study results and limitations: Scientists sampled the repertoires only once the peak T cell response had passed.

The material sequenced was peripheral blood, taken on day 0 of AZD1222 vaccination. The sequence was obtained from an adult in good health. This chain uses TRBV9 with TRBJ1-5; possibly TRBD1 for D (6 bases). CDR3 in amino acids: CASSRNRDQPQHF. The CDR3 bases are TGTGCCAGCAGCCGGAACAGGGATCAGCCCCAGCATTTT.